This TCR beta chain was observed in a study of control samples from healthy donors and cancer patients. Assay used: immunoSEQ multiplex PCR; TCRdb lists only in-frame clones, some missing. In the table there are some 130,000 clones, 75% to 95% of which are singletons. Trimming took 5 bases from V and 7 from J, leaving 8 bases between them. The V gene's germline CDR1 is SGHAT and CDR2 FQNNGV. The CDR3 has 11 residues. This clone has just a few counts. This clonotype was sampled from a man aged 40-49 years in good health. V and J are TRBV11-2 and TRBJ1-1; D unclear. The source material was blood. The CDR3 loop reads CASSPGGEAFF. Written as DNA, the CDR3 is TGTGCCAGCAGCCCCGGCGGTGAAGCTTTCTTT.